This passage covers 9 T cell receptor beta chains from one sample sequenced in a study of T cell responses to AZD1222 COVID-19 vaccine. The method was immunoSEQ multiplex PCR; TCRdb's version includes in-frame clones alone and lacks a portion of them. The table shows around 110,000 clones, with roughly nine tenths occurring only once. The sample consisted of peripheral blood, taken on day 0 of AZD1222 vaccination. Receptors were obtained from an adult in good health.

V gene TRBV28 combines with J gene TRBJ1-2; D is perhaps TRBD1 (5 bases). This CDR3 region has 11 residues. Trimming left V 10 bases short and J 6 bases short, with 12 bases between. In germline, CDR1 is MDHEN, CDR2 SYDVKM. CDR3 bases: TGTGCCACCTGGGGGGTAAATGGCTACACCTTC. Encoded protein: CATWGVNGYTF.

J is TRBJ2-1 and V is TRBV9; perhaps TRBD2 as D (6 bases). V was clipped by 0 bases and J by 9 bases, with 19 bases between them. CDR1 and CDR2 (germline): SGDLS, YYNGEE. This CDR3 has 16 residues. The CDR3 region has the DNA TGTGCCAGCAGCGTAGACAGCCGATCCGTCGGGGGTGAGCAGTTCTTC. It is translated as CASSVDSRSVGGEQFF.

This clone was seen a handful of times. The chain's CDR3 is CASSRRPYSPLHF. In DNA form, the CDR3 reads TGTGCCAGCAGCCGCCGCCCTTATTCACCCCTCCACTTT. V is TRBV28 and J is TRBJ1-6; D not resolved. Looked up from germline, CDR1 is MDHEN and CDR2 is SYDVKM. The CDR3 has 13 residues. Trimming removed 6 bases at V and 8 bases at J, with 11 bases between.

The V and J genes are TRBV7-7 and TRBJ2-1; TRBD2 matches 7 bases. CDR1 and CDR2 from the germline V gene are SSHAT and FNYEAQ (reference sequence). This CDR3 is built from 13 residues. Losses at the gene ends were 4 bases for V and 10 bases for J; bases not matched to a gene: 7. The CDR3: CASSSRDYGEQFF. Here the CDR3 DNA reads TGTGCCAGCAGCTCTAGGGACTACGGGGAGCAGTTCTTC.

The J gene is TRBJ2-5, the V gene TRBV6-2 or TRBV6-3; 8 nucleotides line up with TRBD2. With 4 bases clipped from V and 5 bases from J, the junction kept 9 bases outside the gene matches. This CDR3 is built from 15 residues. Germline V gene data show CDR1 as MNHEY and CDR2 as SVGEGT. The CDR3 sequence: CASSFWGAGAETQYF. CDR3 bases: TGTGCCAGCAGTTTTTGGGGAGCGGGAGCGGAGACCCAGTACTTC.

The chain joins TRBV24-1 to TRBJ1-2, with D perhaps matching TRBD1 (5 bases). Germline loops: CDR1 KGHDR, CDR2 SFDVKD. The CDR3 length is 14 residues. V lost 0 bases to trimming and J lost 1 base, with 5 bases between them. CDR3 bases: TGTGCCACCAGTGATTTGGGACATAACTATGGCTACACCTTC. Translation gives CATSDLGHNYGYTF.

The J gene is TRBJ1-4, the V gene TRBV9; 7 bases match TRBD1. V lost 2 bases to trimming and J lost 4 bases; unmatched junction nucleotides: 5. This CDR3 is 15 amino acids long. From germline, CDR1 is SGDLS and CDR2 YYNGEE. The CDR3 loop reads CASSVRQGSNEKLFF. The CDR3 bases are TGTGCCAGCAGCGTTCGACAGGGCAGTAATGAAAAACTGTTTTTT.

In DNA, the CDR3 is TGTGCCACCAGTGATGGACTAGCGGGAGTCCAAGAGACCCAGTACTTC. This sequence encodes CATSDGLAGVQETQYF. This chain links TRBV24-1 with TRBJ2-5; TRBD2 matches 13 bases. Germline values: CDR1 KGHDR, CDR2 SFDVKD. The V segment lost 3 bases and the J segment 1 base; nucleotides outside the gene matches: 1. CDR3 length: 16 amino acids.

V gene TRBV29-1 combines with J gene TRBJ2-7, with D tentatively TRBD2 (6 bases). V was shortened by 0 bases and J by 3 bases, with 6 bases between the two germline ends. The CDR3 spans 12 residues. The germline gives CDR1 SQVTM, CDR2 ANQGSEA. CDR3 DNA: TGCAGCGTTGAAGAGCGGGACTACGAGCAGTACTTC. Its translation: CSVEERDYEQYF.